What follows are 21 T cell receptor beta chains derived from one specimen sequenced in a study of regulatory dendritic cells for organ transplantation. Allogeneic regulatory or mature dendritic cells were co-cultured for four to six days with CFSE-labeled sorted T cells at 1:10. These receptors lack a known antigen. This table comes from immunoSEQ multiplex PCR, and its TCRdb copy is limited to in-frame clones, with some not included. The sample records 18,000 or so clones, over 75% being singletons. Material: memory CD4+ T cells from blood cultured with regulatory dendritic cells. Stated subset: CD45RO+ memory T cells. All receptors derive from a human donor in good health.

This sequence joins TRBV4-3 and TRBJ2-6, with TRBD1 matching over 11 bases. V was pared by 3 bases and J by 3 bases, with 7 bases of the junction left unmatched. The CDR3 is made up of 18 amino acids. From germline, CDR1 is LGHNA and CDR2 YSLEER. Here the CDR3 reads CASSHSGTGGRGANVLTF. DNA of the CDR3: TGCGCCAGCAGCCACTCCGGGACAGGGGGTCGTGGGGCCAACGTCCTGACTTTC.

V and J are TRBV5-6 and TRBJ2-1; D gene unclear. Deletions cut 3 bases from V and 7 bases from J, with 8 bases between. The CDR3 has 12 amino acids. Germline V gene lookup returns CDR1 SGHDT and CDR2 YYEEEE. CDR3 DNA sequence: TGTGCCAGCAGCTCCAAGGGAAATGAGCAGTTCTTC. Protein product: CASSSKGNEQFF.

This rearrangement joins TRBV9 to TRBJ1-4; TRBD1 agrees at 11 bases. The CDR3 consists of 18 residues. Germline trimming cut 2 bases from V and 1 base from J; bases unmatched to any gene: 7. The germline V gene encodes CDR1 SGDLS and CDR2 YYNGEE. DNA for the CDR3: TGTGCCAGCAGCGTGGGACAGGGGGACGGAAAAACTAATGAAAAACTGTTTTTT. Translation: CASSVGQGDGKTNEKLFF. The full variable domain, completed using reference TRBV9 and TRBJ1-4, is DSGVTQTPKHLITATGQRVTLRCSPRSGDLSVYWYQQSLDQGLQFLIQYYNGEERAKGNILERFSAQQFPDLHSELNLSSLELGDSALYFCASSVGQGDGKTNEKLFFGSGTQLSVL.

V is TRBV11-2 and J is TRBJ2-5; D gene uncertain. Per germline, CDR1 SGHAT and CDR2 FQNNGV. This CDR3 is 13 amino acids long. V lost 6 bases and J lost 5, with 13 bases in between. CDR3 nucleotides: TGTGCCAGCAGGTTGGTGGGTCGTGAGACCCAGTACTTC. Its translation is CASRLVGRETQYF.

The chain carries TRBV30 and TRBJ2-5; D is uncertain. Per the germline V gene, CDR1 is GTSNPN and CDR2 is SVGIG (reference sequence). This CDR3 contains 12 residues. Trimming left V 0 bases short and J 5 bases short, with 7 bases between. CDR3 region: CAWSVSGETQYF. Written as DNA, the CDR3 is TGTGCCTGGAGTGTATCCGGGGAGACCCAGTACTTC.

This clone was observed a single time. V and J are TRBV28 and TRBJ2-1; TRBD1 or TRBD2 may be the D gene (5 bases each). Between the trimmed V and J ends, which lost 10 bases and 0 bases, there was a span of 13 bases. Germline V lookup: CDR1 MDHEN, CDR2 SYDVKM. The CDR3 is 14 amino acids. The CDR3 DNA is TGTGCCACCCTGACAGAGGGCTCCTACAATGAGCAGTTCTTC. Translated, it gives CATLTEGSYNEQFF.

This rearrangement joins TRBV19 to TRBJ1-5, with TRBD1 matching 9 bases. This CDR3 spans 15 amino acids. The junction had 2 bases not matched to a gene; V was cut back by 1 base and J by 4 bases. Germline V gene sequence: CDR1 LNHDA, CDR2 SQIVND (reference sequence). The CDR3: CASSIVDRGNQPQHF. DNA for the CDR3: TGTGCCAGTAGTATAGTGGACAGGGGAAATCAGCCCCAGCATTTT.

As regards this clone: At the DNA level, this CDR3 is encoded by other sequences in the same sample as well. The chain joins TRBV7-2 to TRBJ2-3, with unresolved D. Germline values: CDR1 SGHTA, CDR2 FQGNSA. The CDR3 sequence is 15 residues long. With 0 bases removed from V and 0 bases from J, the gap between germline ends came to 7 bases. CDR3 in DNA: TGTGCCAGCAGCTTAGCGCTCGTCAGCACAGATACGCAGTATTTT. Its protein is CASSLALVSTDTQYF.

This clone was found once. J is TRBJ1-4 and V is TRBV29-1; 7 nucleotides agree with TRBD1. J lost 6 bases, V lost 4 bases, and 5 bases had no gene match. This CDR3 has 13 residues. Germline CDR1 is SQVTM and CDR2 is ANQGSEA. The CDR3 nucleotides read TGCAGCGTTGGGACAGGCGTGGATGAAAAACTGTTTTTT. It specifies CSVGTGVDEKLFF.

The chain is built from TRBV7-2 and TRBJ2-5, with 9 bases matching TRBD2. CDR3 size: 17 residues. V shed 4 bases and J 4 bases; nucleotides not matched to a gene: 13. Germline loops: CDR1 SGHTA, CDR2 FQGNSA. As DNA, the CDR3 is TGTGCCAGCAGCTCCGGAACTCTAGCGGGGTGGCGAGAGACCCAGTACTTC. As protein: CASSSGTLAGWRETQYF.

The chain carries TRBV6-1 and TRBJ2-2; 8 bases are a match to TRBD1. V gave up 9 bases and J gave up 5 bases; unmatched junction bases: 8. This CDR3 has 14 residues. CDR1 MNHNS and CDR2 SASEGT come from the germline V gene. CDR3 DNA sequence: TGTGCCAGTTTAGACAGGGGTCGAACCGGGGAGCTGTTTTTT. Translated, it gives CASLDRGRTGELFF.

This clone was detected only a few times. This sequence joins TRBV15 and TRBJ2-5; 10 nucleotides line up with TRBD2. Germline V gene data show CDR1 as LNHNV and CDR2 as YYDKDF (reference sequence). Losses at the gene ends were 3 bases for V and 3 bases for J; bases not matched to a gene: 1. The CDR3 totals 14 residues. CDR3 amino acids: CATSRLAGEETQYF. CDR3 in DNA: TGTGCCACCAGCAGGCTAGCGGGGGAAGAGACCCAGTACTTC.

The count of this clone is one. The CDR3 DNA reads TGTGCCAGCAGCGCCCGGGCGGACACTGAAGCTTTCTTT. Protein product: CASSARADTEAFF. This chain links TRBV7-6 with TRBJ1-1; D gene unclear. Germline values: CDR1 SGHVS, CDR2 FNYEAQ. V gave up 5 bases and J gave up 3 bases, with 10 bases separating them. The CDR3 runs 13 residues.

This chain joins TRBV15 and TRBJ2-1, with TRBD2 as a possible D gene (6 bases). Germline CDR1 and CDR2: LNHNV and YYDKDF (reference sequence). The CDR3 spans 16 residues. The V end was cut by 1 base, the J end by 3 bases, with 13 bases between. For the CDR3, the DNA is TGTGCCACCAGCAGAGTGGTAGCGGATGACTACAATGAGCAGTTCTTC. Protein sequence: CATSRVVADDYNEQFF.

This clone was counted only a few times. The chain has TRBV5-5 and TRBJ1-6; 9 bases are shared with TRBD1. Per germline, CDR1 SGHKS and CDR2 YYEKEE (reference sequence). Trimming at V came to 4 bases and at J to 2 bases, leaving 4 bases not matched to a gene. The CDR3 has 16 amino acids. CDR3 region: CASSRGQGTYNSPLHF. The CDR3 DNA reads TGTGCCAGCAGCCGGGGACAGGGAACCTATAATTCACCCCTCCACTTT.

A few counts support this clone. The chain has TRBV18 and TRBJ2-7; 9 nucleotides line up with TRBD2. Trimming took 6 bases from V and 6 from J; bases not matched to a gene: 12. The CDR3 is made up of 15 amino acids. In germline, CDR1 is KGHSH, CDR2 LQKENI. The DNA of the CDR3 is TGTGCCAGCTCTCACGACGGCGGGAGGGCCGCCGAGCAGTACTTC. Protein: CASSHDGGRAAEQYF.

V gene TRBV19 combines with J gene TRBJ1-2; D remains unclear. The CDR3 sequence is 16 residues long. CDR1 is LNHDA and CDR2 is SQIVND in the germline V gene (reference sequence). Trimming removed 7 bases at V and 2 bases at J, with 20 bases between. The CDR3 coding sequence is TGTGCCAGTACCCGGGGTGTAACTGTGACCAACTATGGCTACACCTTC. Protein product: CASTRGVTVTNYGYTF.

This chain uses TRBV27 with TRBJ2-7; TRBD1 matches at 8 bases. J was trimmed by 2 bases and V by 2 bases; bases with no gene match: 11. The V gene's germline CDR1 is MNHEY and CDR2 SMNVEV (reference sequence). The CDR3 is 17 residues long. CDR3 loop: CASSLANDRDRPYEQYF. The CDR3 DNA reads TGTGCCAGCAGTTTAGCGAACGACCGGGACAGGCCCTACGAGCAGTACTTC.

This sequence joins TRBV6-1 and TRBJ2-3, with D hard to call. Trimming shortened V by 4 bases and J by 2 bases, and 10 bases separated the two germline ends. In germline, CDR1 is MNHNS, CDR2 SASEGT. This CDR3 region has 14 residues. CDR3 protein: CASSGVQVTDTQYF. In DNA form, the CDR3 reads TGTGCCAGCAGTGGAGTGCAGGTCACAGATACGCAGTATTTT.

This clone is a singleton in its sample. Additional DNA sequences in this sample encode the identical CDR3. The V and J genes are TRBV7-8 and TRBJ2-3; D gene ambiguous. The CDR3 totals 12 residues. Trimming removed 5 bases from V and 4 bases from J, with 7 bases in between. The germline gives CDR1 SGHVS, CDR2 FQNEAQ. CDR3 nucleotides: TGTGCCAGCAGCGCCGGTGCAGATACGCAGTATTTT. Protein sequence: CASSAGADTQYF.

The gene calls are TRBV25-1 and TRBJ2-3; D remains unclear. The V and J ends lost 4 bases and 1 base respectively, with 9 bases between them. The CDR3 is 14 residues long. Germline CDR1 and CDR2: MGHDK and SYGVNS. The CDR3: CASSAPTGTDTQYF. CDR3 nucleotides: TGTGCCAGCAGTGCCCCGACGGGCACAGATACGCAGTATTTT.